The rows below give T cell receptor beta chains drawn from one sample of a study of OX40 agonist ivuxolimab in advanced cancers. Generated by immunoSEQ multiplex PCR, the TCRdb table keeps only in-frame clones and is missing some. Of tens of thousands of clones in the sample, over 75% were seen once. The sample here was CD4+ or CD8+ T cells sorted from blood, taken in a trial of the OX40 agonist ivuxolimab. The receptor source for this set is an adult with an advanced solid tumor such as melanoma, head and neck, liver or kidney cancer. Both conserved end residues are part of each CDR3. The order of the fields is V gene, J gene, CDR3 protein.

TRBV28	TRBJ1-1	CASSLEGLKAFF
TRBV27	TRBJ2-7	CASTGTSGRAYEQYF
TRBV18	TRBJ2-7	CASSVPGQKDYEQYF
TRBV18	TRBJ2-7	CASSQDRGGEQYF
TRBV28	TRBJ1-4	CASSGADRFYEKLFF
TRBV4-1	TRBJ1-5	CASSQESRGSIMPQHF
TRBV14	TRBJ2-3	CASSQVEGLAYF
TRBV9	TRBJ2-1	CASPPNEQFF
TRBV29-1	TRBJ2-7	CSVDKLASYEQYF
TRBV7-2	TRBJ1-5	CASSDRNQPQHF